Below are 20 T cell receptor beta chains sequenced from a single sample in a study of cytotoxic CD8 clonotypes in ibrutinib-treated CLL. The protocol was immunoSEQ multiplex PCR, while the TCRdb copy is restricted to in-frame clones and leaves out a portion. The sample carries about 130,000 clones, roughly 83% recorded once. Sequenced material: PBMCs, taken after 12 months of ibrutinib treatment. The receptor set was obtained from a human donor with chronic lymphocytic leukemia.

This clone appeared once. The chain uses TRBV19 and TRBJ2-1, with 12 bases that match TRBD2. V shed 1 base and J 9 bases; nucleotides not matched to a gene: 4. The CDR3 runs to 15 residues. Germline V lookup: CDR1 LNHDA, CDR2 SQIVND (reference sequence). For the CDR3, the DNA is TGTGCCAGTAGTATAGGACTAGCGGGAGTCGCTGAGCAGTTCTTC. As protein: CASSIGLAGVAEQFF.

The chain has TRBV30 and TRBJ2-5; the match to TRBD2 covers 10 bases. With V trimmed by 0 bases and J by 5 bases, 9 bases remained unmatched. Per germline, CDR1 GTSNPN and CDR2 SVGIG (reference sequence). The CDR3 runs 16 residues. CDR3 sequence: CAWSVGTSASGETQYF. The CDR3 nucleotides are TGTGCCTGGAGTGTCGGGACTAGCGCGAGTGGGGAGACCCAGTACTTC.

In DNA form, the CDR3 reads TGTGCCAGCAGTGAAGGATACGAGGCAGGGTTCAATCAGCCCCAGCATTTT. This translates into CASSEGYEAGFNQPQHF. The V call is TRBV6-1, the J call TRBJ1-5; D is perhaps TRBD1 (5 bases). The CDR3 length is 17 residues. V lost 1 base to trimming and J lost 3 bases, with 16 bases between them. The germline V gene encodes CDR1 MNHNS and CDR2 SASEGT.

The chain has TRBV7-8 and TRBJ1-4; no clear D gene. Trimming shortened V by 1 base and J by 4 bases, and 10 bases separated the two germline ends. Germline V gene lookup returns CDR1 SGHVS and CDR2 FQNEAQ. The length of the CDR3 is 15 residues. CDR3 in amino acids: CASSLEPGFNEKLFF. The CDR3 region has the DNA TGTGCCAGCAGCTTAGAGCCAGGATTTAATGAAAAACTGTTTTTT.

J is TRBJ1-1 and V is TRBV10-3; no firm D call. V was trimmed by 10 bases and J by 0 bases, leaving 21 bases between them. Germline CDR1 is ENHRY and CDR2 is SYGVKD. This CDR3 is built from 16 residues. CDR3 coding DNA: TGTGCCACCCTGAACTTGGCGGAGACCATGAACACTGAAGCTTTCTTT. Its translation is CATLNLAETMNTEAFF.

J is TRBJ2-1 and V is TRBV19; 11 bases agree with TRBD2. With V trimmed by 6 bases and J by 3 bases, 4 bases remained unmatched. The length of the CDR3 is 15 residues. CDR1 is LNHDA and CDR2 is SQIVND in the germline V gene (reference sequence). CDR3 protein: CASRVAGGDYNEQFF. The CDR3 bases are TGTGCCAGTAGGGTAGCGGGAGGGGACTACAATGAGCAGTTCTTC.

The chain has TRBV5-6 and TRBJ1-1, with TRBD1 identical over 7 bases. Looked up from germline, CDR1 is SGHDT and CDR2 is YYEEEE. The CDR3 is 15 amino acids. Trimming cost V 4 bases and J 4 bases; bases outside gene matches: 10. Written as DNA, the CDR3 is TGTGCCAGCAGCCATTCTGGACAGGTTTTCACTGAAGCTTTCTTT. Its translation: CASSHSGQVFTEAFF.

This chain uses TRBV6-6 with TRBJ2-7; the D gene is possibly TRBD1 (6 bases). Trimming pared 1 base from V and 3 bases from J, leaving 10 bases between. Germline V CDR1 and CDR2: MNHNY, SVGAGI (reference sequence). This CDR3 is 14 amino acids long. The CDR3 nucleotides read TGTGCCAGCAGTTACTTGTCAGGGGACTACGAGCAGTACTTC. It encodes CASSYLSGDYEQYF.

V gene TRBV18 combines with J gene TRBJ2-5, with TRBD1 matching 7 bases. The CDR3 has 13 amino acids. Trimming took 3 bases from V and 14 from J; bases not matched to a gene: 12. Germline V gene data show CDR1 as KGHSH and CDR2 as LQKENI. CDR3 amino acids: CASSPNGQDQAYF. CDR3 sequence (DNA): TGTGCCAGCTCACCTAATGGACAGGACCAAGCATACTTC.

The genes are TRBV2 and TRBJ2-5; 7 bases fit TRBD2. The V and J ends lost 6 bases and 5 bases, in that order; junction bases with no gene match: 12. The CDR3 sequence is 15 residues long. Germline CDR1 and CDR2: SNHLY and FYNNEI. As DNA, the CDR3 is TGTGCCAGCAGACGACTTAGCGGGTTGGGGGAGACCCAGTACTTC. This sequence encodes CASRRLSGLGETQYF.

CDR3 DNA: TGTGCCACCAGCAGGAGGGGGAGCTCCTACAATGAGCAGTTCTTC. Encoded protein: CATSRRGSSYNEQFF. This chain joins TRBV15 and TRBJ2-1, with D tentatively TRBD1 (6 bases). The CDR3 spans 15 residues. The V end was cut by 3 bases, the J end by 0 bases, with 9 bases between. Germline loops: CDR1 LNHNV, CDR2 YYDKDF (reference sequence).

The chain employs TRBV4-3 and TRBJ2-7, with 13 bases identical to TRBD2. The CDR3 consists of 17 residues. Germline CDR1 and CDR2: LGHNA and YSLEER. V was pared by 6 bases and J by 0 bases, with 8 bases of the junction left unmatched. The CDR3 spells CASSPGTSGTSSYEQYF. The DNA of the CDR3 is TGCGCCAGCAGTCCCGGGACTAGCGGGACAAGCTCCTACGAGCAGTACTTC.

This rearrangement joins TRBV10-3 to TRBJ2-2, with 10 positions matching TRBD2. Germline V gene sequence: CDR1 ENHRY, CDR2 SYGVKD. The CDR3 sequence is 16 residues long. Losses at the gene ends were 3 bases for V and 2 bases for J; bases not matched to a gene: 3. CDR3 sequence (DNA): TGTGCCATCAGTGATCGGACTAGCGGTAACACCGGGGAGCTGTTTTTT. It codes for CAISDRTSGNTGELFF.

CDR3 region: CASSNIWQESSGANVLTF. CDR3 nucleotides: TGTGCCAGCAGCAACATTTGGCAGGAGAGCTCTGGGGCCAACGTCCTGACTTTC. The rearrangement uses TRBV21-1 and TRBJ2-6. TRBV21-1 is flagged as a pseudogene. The CDR3 contains 18 residues.

V is TRBV19 and J is TRBJ2-2; D gene unclear. There are 14 residues in the CDR3. The V end lost 7 bases, the J end lost 5 bases, and 14 bases lay between the germline ends. Germline CDR1 and CDR2: LNHDA and SQIVND (reference sequence). Here the CDR3 reads CASTTLTSTGELFF. The CDR3 DNA reads TGTGCCAGTACCACCTTAACCAGTACCGGGGAGCTGTTTTTT. Together with reference TRBV19 and TRBJ2-2, the CDR3 gives the full variable domain: DGGITQSPKYLFRKEGQNVTLSCEQNLNHDAMYWYRQDPGQGLRLIYYSQIVNDFQKGDIAEGYSVSREKKESFPLTVTSAQKNPTAFYLCASTTLTSTGELFFGEGSRLTVL.

This clone has only one observation. V usage is TRBV19 and J usage is TRBJ2-4, with a tentative D call TRBD1 (5 bases). Germline V gene data show CDR1 as LNHDA and CDR2 as SQIVND (reference sequence). The CDR3 has 16 residues. Trimming removed 3 bases from V and 0 bases from J, with 12 bases in between. CDR3 coding DNA: TGTGCCAGTAGTATCCGACGACAGTTAGCCAAAAACATTCAGTACTTC. Residues: CASSIRRQLAKNIQYF.

The rearrangement links TRBV19 to TRBJ1-4, with a weak D call TRBD1 (5 bases). The germline gives CDR1 LNHDA, CDR2 SQIVND (reference sequence). The ends were cut back, 6 bases at V and 4 bases at J, with 15 bases in the middle. The CDR3 sequence is 15 residues long. The chain's CDR3 is CASRSEGRINEKLFF. The DNA for the CDR3 is TGTGCCAGTAGGTCAGAGGGGAGAATTAATGAAAAACTGTTTTTT.

This clone was recorded only once. The genes are TRBV28 and TRBJ2-5; 10 bases map to TRBD1. V shed 6 bases, J shed 4 bases, and the junction held 5 bases outside the gene matches. The CDR3 is 14 amino acids. The germline V gene has CDR1 MDHEN and CDR2 SYDVKM. Written as DNA, the CDR3 is TGTGCCAGCAGCGGGACAGGGGCTGTAGAGACCCAGTACTTC. The encoded protein is CASSGTGAVETQYF.

The rearrangement links TRBV4-1 to TRBJ1-5, with 9 bases identical to TRBD1. This CDR3 region has 16 residues. V gave up 2 bases and J gave up 6 bases; unmatched junction bases: 8. Germline V gene data show CDR1 as MGHRA and CDR2 as YSYEKL. CDR3 coding DNA: TGCGCCAGCAGCCAACCCTACAGGGGGCAGGGTCAGCCCCAGCATTTT. It is translated as CASSQPYRGQGQPQHF.

This clone was counted only a few times. The rearrangement uses TRBV7-9 and TRBJ2-2; 7 bases are shared with TRBD1. J was trimmed by 1 base and V by 5 bases; bases with no gene match: 10. The CDR3 runs 17 residues. Looked up from germline, CDR1 is SEHNR and CDR2 is FQNEAQ (reference sequence). CDR3 nucleotide sequence: TGTGCCAGCAGCGACCCCCTGACAGGGAAGAACACCGGGGAGCTGTTTTTT. This gives the protein CASSDPLTGKNTGELFF.